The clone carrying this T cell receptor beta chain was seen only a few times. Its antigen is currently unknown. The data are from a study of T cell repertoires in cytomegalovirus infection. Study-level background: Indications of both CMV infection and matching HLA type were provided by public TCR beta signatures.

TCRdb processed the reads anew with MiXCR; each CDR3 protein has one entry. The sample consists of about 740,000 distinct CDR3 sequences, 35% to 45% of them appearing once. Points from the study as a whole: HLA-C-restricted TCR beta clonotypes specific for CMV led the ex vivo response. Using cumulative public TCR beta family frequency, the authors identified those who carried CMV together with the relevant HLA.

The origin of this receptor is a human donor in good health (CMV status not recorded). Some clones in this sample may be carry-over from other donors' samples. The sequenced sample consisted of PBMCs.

The chain's CDR3 is CASSQKGRQRNEKLFF. The CDR3 DNA is TGTGCCAGCAGCCAGAAAGGGAGACAGAGGAATGAAAAACTGTTTTTT. The V and J genes are TRBV14 and TRBJ1-4; possible D gene TRBD1, 5 bases. Germline V gives CDR1 SGHDN, CDR2 FVKESK. Trimming pared 3 bases from V and 5 bases from J, leaving 16 bases between. The CDR3 spans 16 residues.